Presented here are 15 T cell receptor beta chains from one specimen sequenced in a study of T cell clonality in common variable immunodeficiency (dated by TCRdb to the mid-2010s). Library preparation employed the immunoSEQ multiplex PCR assay. TCRdb provides this immuneACCESS table in a form limited to in-frame rearrangements. Some clones are lacking; in checked studies, under half of them reflect an unresolved V gene, and why the rest are absent is not known. The table shows 50,000 to 60,000 clones here, with no singletons. The ten top clones hold roughly 0.83% of the sample. Sequenced sample: peripheral blood mononuclear cells. The source of these receptors is a person between 18 and 75 years old in good health.

This clone appeared many times. From the germline J gene comes the end of the CDR3, since the read stops 3 residues before it. The genes are TRBV19 and TRBJ2-2; perhaps TRBD2 as D (6 bases). Germline V gene sequence: CDR1 LNHDA, CDR2 SQIVND (reference sequence). CDR3 length: 16 residues. The germline V and J ends were trimmed by 5 bases and 3 bases, with 16 bases remaining between them. The CDR3 loop reads CASSRRVAVYTGELFF. Incomplete CDR3 DNA: TGTGCCAGTAGTCGACGGGTAGCGGTATACACCGGGGAG.

This clone was picked up many times. The covered CDR3 bases are TGCGCCAGCAGCTTTTTCATTGGTGGGCAGGGGCAAGAGACC. It yields the protein CASSFFIGGQGQET. The whole CDR3 sequence reads CASSFFIGGQGQETQYF. This chain uses TRBV5-1 with TRBJ2-5, with D possibly being TRBD1 (6 bases). The CDR3 is cut off 3 residues early in the read; its end comes from the germline J gene. Germline V gene lookup returns CDR1 SGHRS and CDR2 YFSETQ. This CDR3 spans 17 amino acids. Trimming took 2 bases from V and 2 from J, leaving 19 bases between them.

This clone was detected many times. The read finishes 3 residues shy of the CDR3 end, and the germline J gene is used to complete it. The chain joins TRBV12-3 or TRBV12-4 to TRBJ1-1; 8 bases line up with TRBD1. V gave up 7 bases and J gave up 3 bases; unmatched junction bases: 10. The CDR3 consists of 15 residues. This chain's CDR3 is CASKAQGALYTEAFF. The sequenced CDR3 bases are TGTGCCAGCAAGGCGCAGGGGGCATTGTACACTGAA.

There are many counts of this clone. The read terminates 3 residues before the CDR3 end, so the remaining end is supplied by the germline J gene. The rearrangement uses TRBV28 and TRBJ1-1; no definite D call. CDR1 and CDR2 from the germline V gene are MDHEN and SYDVKM. The CDR3 contains 12 residues. This CDR3 is CASSPLEGWAFF. The sequenced part of the CDR3 DNA is TGTGCCAGCAGTCCGCTCGAAGGGTGG.

This clone was counted at least ten times. The CDR3 DNA, read in part, is TGTGCCAGCAGCTCCACTCCGGATACG. It specifies CASSSTPDT. The full-length CDR3 reads as CASSSTPDTQYF. The chain carries TRBV7-3 and TRBJ2-3; D remains unclear. The read ends 3 residues shy of where the CDR3 ends; the end is completed using the germline J gene. With 4 bases removed from V and 6 bases from J, the gap between germline ends came to 8 bases. Germline V gives CDR1 SGHTA, CDR2 FQGTGA. The CDR3 runs 12 residues.

The table lists this clone with many counts. From the germline J gene comes the end of the CDR3, since the read stops 3 residues before it. This chain connects TRBV11-2 to TRBJ2-5; TRBD1 aligns across 8 bases. The V and J ends lost 5 bases and 2 bases, in that order; junction bases with no gene match: 4. The germline gives CDR1 SGHAT, CDR2 FQNNGV. CDR3 length: 14 residues. CDR3 loop: CASSQGTGQETQYF. The covered CDR3 bases are TGTGCCAGCAGCCAAGGGACAGGACAAGAGACC.

Ten or more counts support this clone. The read stops 3 residues short of the end of the CDR3; the missing end is completed from the germline J gene. This chain links TRBV5-4 with TRBJ2-3; 8 nucleotides align to TRBD1. CDR3 size: 13 residues. Germline V lookup: CDR1 SGHNT, CDR2 YYREEE (reference sequence). The DNA read from the CDR3 is TGTGCCAGCAGTTCCGACAGGGGAGAGACG. It encodes CASSSDRGET. The entire CDR3 sequence reads CASSSDRGETQYF.

This clone has a count of ten or more. The DNA ends 3 residues before the CDR3 does, and the rest of the CDR3 is filled in from the germline J gene. V and J are TRBV11-2 and TRBJ2-1; 9 bases fit TRBD2. From germline, CDR1 is SGHAT and CDR2 FQNNGV. V shed 3 bases and J 9 bases; nucleotides not matched to a gene: 9. The CDR3 is 15 amino acids. CDR3 DNA (partial): TGTGCCAGCAGCTTCGGGACTAGCATAGTGAGTGAG. It specifies CASSFGTSIVSE. Given in full, the CDR3 is CASSFGTSIVSEQFF.

This clone showed up many times. The read terminates 3 residues before the CDR3 end, so the remaining end is supplied by the germline J gene. This chain joins TRBV5-1 and TRBJ2-2; the D is unclear. The CDR3 loop spans 16 amino acids. Germline CDR1 and CDR2: SGHRS and YFSETQ. Trimming stripped 4 bases from V and 0 bases from J, with 13 bases between. The covered CDR3 bases are TGCGCCAGCAGCGCCGACACCGCCGCGAACACCGGGGAG. Translating it yields CASSADTAANTGE. The entire CDR3 protein is CASSADTAANTGELFF.

This clone was counted many times. CDR3 sequence reads: CASSLMLSSTDTQYF. CDR3 DNA (partial): TGTGCCAGCAGCTTAATGTTATCCAGCACAGATACG. This chain connects TRBV7-2 to TRBJ2-3; no firm D call. The sequenced fragment ends 3 residues before the CDR3 boundary, so the rest is inferred from the germline J gene. The CDR3 consists of 15 residues. Trimming cost V 2 bases and J 0 bases, with 9 bases left between them. Germline assignment: CDR1 SGHTA and CDR2 FQGNSA.

This clone was counted many times. The read is 3 residues too short to cover the CDR3 end, so that end is filled in from the germline J gene. V and J are TRBV7-2 and TRBJ1-1, with 8 bases lining up with TRBD1. This CDR3 region has 15 residues. The germline V gene encodes CDR1 SGHTA and CDR2 FQGNSA. The trim removed 4 bases at V and 4 bases at J, leaving 8 bases unmatched. The CDR3: CASSYSGGAGTEAFF. CDR3 DNA (partial): TGTGCCAGCAGCTATTCAGGGGGCGCGGGCACTGAA.

This clone occurred many times. The read is 3 residues too short to cover the CDR3 end, so that end is filled in from the germline J gene. The V and J genes are TRBV20-1 and TRBJ2-4; TRBD2 aligns across 9 bases. The germline CDR1 and CDR2 sequences are DFQATT and SNEGSKA (reference sequence). The CDR3 runs 18 residues. V lost 4 bases to trimming and J lost 2 bases; unmatched junction nucleotides: 15. The sequenced part of the CDR3 DNA is TGCAGTGCTAACCATCCTCTGAGTAGCGGGAGACCCAAAAACATT. Translating gives CSANHPLSSGRPKNI. The entire CDR3 reads CSANHPLSSGRPKNIQYF.

This clone was found many times. The CDR3 end falls 3 residues outside the read, so it is completed with the germline J gene. The chain employs TRBV27 and TRBJ2-5; the D is unclear. This CDR3 contains 13 residues. V was cut by 0 bases and J by 5 bases, with 7 bases left in between. CDR1 and CDR2 (germline): MNHEY, SMNVEV (reference sequence). The CDR3 loop reads CASSLSIGETQYF. The part of the CDR3 DNA that was read is TGTGCCAGCAGTTTATCGATAGGGGAGACC.

This clone was seen ten or more times. The CDR3 end lies 3 residues beyond the end of the read and is filled in from the germline J gene. The rearrangement joins TRBV18 to TRBJ1-4; 9 bases align to TRBD1. CDR1 and CDR2 from the germline V gene are KGHSH and LQKENI. The CDR3 totals 17 residues. The V segment lost 6 bases and the J segment 4 bases; nucleotides outside the gene matches: 12. The CDR3: CASSLGPWTGDNEKLFF. Partial CDR3 DNA: TGTGCCAGCTCCCTCGGACCGTGGACAGGGGATAATGAAAAA.

Many counts were recorded for this clone. The DNA ends 3 residues before the CDR3 does, and the rest of the CDR3 is filled in from the germline J gene. The chain recombines TRBV29-1 with TRBJ2-7, with TRBD1 matching over 7 bases. Germline CDR1 SQVTM, CDR2 ANQGSEA. The trim removed 8 bases at V and 2 bases at J, leaving 6 bases unmatched. The CDR3 loop spans 12 amino acids. This CDR3 is CSFFDRAYEQYF. CDR3 DNA (partial): TGCAGCTTTTTCGACAGGGCCTACGAG.